The 27 T cell receptor beta chains below were found in one sample sequenced in a study of PD-1 blockade in classical Hodgkin lymphoma. Measured with immunoSEQ multiplex PCR; TCRdb has only the in-frame clones, and not every one. The sample carries about 22,000 clones, about 68% recorded once. The time point denotes: cycle 4 day 1 (C4D1), after 6 weeks of nivolumab. Every single patient, without exception, relapsed after autologous stem cell transplantation, and brentuximab vedotin exposure varied. The starting material was peripheral blood mononuclear cells (PBMCs), obtained before the fourth cycle of nivolumab. These receptors all stem from a human donor with classical Hodgkin lymphoma.

The chain recombines TRBV28 with TRBJ1-5; TRBD1 aligns across 7 bases. Germline V gene lookup returns CDR1 MDHEN and CDR2 SYDVKM. The length of the CDR3 is 15 residues. Trimming removed 5 bases from V and 0 bases from J; junction bases left unmatched: 4. The CDR3 nucleotides are TGTGCCAGCAGTGAGGGACAGTATAGCAATCAGCCCCAGCATTTT. Protein product: CASSEGQYSNQPQHF.

This clone was found a few times. This chain joins TRBV18 and TRBJ1-1, with D perhaps matching TRBD1 (5 bases). This CDR3 comprises 15 residues. The ends were cut back, 2 bases at V and 0 bases at J, with 10 bases in the middle. From germline, CDR1 is KGHSH and CDR2 LQKENI. DNA of the CDR3: TGTGCCAGCTCACCAGGGGAGGGGCTGAACACTGAAGCTTTCTTT. Its protein product is CASSPGEGLNTEAFF.

The chain employs TRBV19 and TRBJ2-1, with a weak D call TRBD2 (5 bases). CDR3 length equals 14 residues. V was cut by 1 base and J by 7 bases, with 11 bases left in between. Germline CDR1 is LNHDA and CDR2 is SQIVND (reference sequence). The CDR3: CASSIGRERNEQFF. CDR3 coding DNA: TGTGCCAGTAGTATAGGAAGGGAGAGAAATGAGCAGTTCTTC.

CDR3 protein: CASSAPGKGNTEAFF. Here the CDR3 DNA reads TGTGCCAGCAGCGCTCCGGGGAAGGGGAACACTGAAGCTTTCTTT. The chain has TRBV2 and TRBJ1-1, with no clear D. Germline V gene sequence: CDR1 SNHLY, CDR2 FYNNEI. V was trimmed by 6 bases and J by 1 base, leaving 15 bases between them. The CDR3 consists of 15 residues.

This rearrangement joins TRBV7-8 to TRBJ2-7; maybe TRBD1 (6 bases). The V gene lost 3 bases and the J gene lost 2 bases, with 11 bases spanning the gap. The germline V gene encodes CDR1 SGHVS and CDR2 FQNEAQ. The CDR3 is made up of 14 amino acids. The DNA for the CDR3 is TGTGCCAGCAGCTTCGGCAGGGGTACCTACGAGCAGTACTTC. It yields the protein CASSFGRGTYEQYF.

The chain uses TRBV29-1 and TRBJ2-1, with D hard to call. Trimming took 4 bases from V and 4 from J, leaving 8 bases between them. This CDR3 has 12 amino acids. CDR1 and CDR2 from the germline V gene are SQVTM and ANQGSEA. The CDR3 coding sequence is TGCAGCGTTGTACCAGATTACAATGAGCAGTTCTTC. It codes for CSVVPDYNEQFF.

The V call is TRBV10-1, the J call TRBJ1-1, with D perhaps TRBD1 (5 bases). V lost 4 bases and J 0 bases, leaving 6 bases between the germline ends. The germline gives CDR1 WNHNN, CDR2 SYGVQD (reference sequence). This CDR3 region has 13 residues. The CDR3, as DNA: TGCGCCAGCAGTGGACAGATGAACACTGAAGCTTTCTTT. It encodes CASSGQMNTEAFF.

The gene calls are TRBV6-1 and TRBJ2-2; tentatively, D is TRBD1 or TRBD2 (5 bases each). This CDR3 is 16 amino acids long. Per germline, CDR1 MNHNS and CDR2 SASEGT. The V gene lost 2 bases and the J gene lost 4 bases, with 14 bases spanning the gap. The CDR3 nucleotides are TGTGCCAGCAGTGAACATTGGGGACCTCGCACCGGGGAGCTGTTTTTT. This codes for CASSEHWGPRTGELFF.

A few counts support this clone. The chain uses TRBV27 and TRBJ2-2; D gene ambiguous. The V and J ends lost 2 bases and 3 bases respectively, with 7 bases between them. The germline gives CDR1 MNHEY, CDR2 SMNVEV (reference sequence). CDR3 size: 14 residues. The CDR3 is CASSLNRHTGELFF. Here the CDR3 DNA reads TGTGCCAGCAGTTTAAACAGACACACCGGGGAGCTGTTTTTT.

This clone is medium-sized. This chain connects TRBV10-1 to TRBJ2-3; D call uncertain. V was shortened by 2 bases and J by 6 bases, with 9 bases between the two germline ends. This CDR3 region has 13 residues. Germline V gene lookup returns CDR1 WNHNN and CDR2 SYGVQD (reference sequence). Here the CDR3 reads CASSELLSDTQYF. CDR3 in DNA: TGCGCCAGCAGTGAGCTGCTTTCGGATACGCAGTATTTT.

The rearrangement uses TRBV5-1 and TRBJ2-1; D is unclear. From germline, CDR1 is SGHRS and CDR2 YFSETQ. V lost 2 bases and J lost 0, with 9 bases in between. The CDR3 is 15 amino acids. CDR3 coding DNA: TGCGCCAGCAGCTTCCTAGATAGCTCCTACAATGAGCAGTTCTTC. Translation: CASSFLDSSYNEQFF.

In DNA, the CDR3 is TGTGCCAGCAGCGTAGCCCAGGGTGGGTGGGAGGTCACAGATACGCAGTATTTT. Translated, it gives CASSVAQGGWEVTDTQYF. The chain is built from TRBV9 and TRBJ2-3; TRBD2 might be the D (6 bases). The ends were cut back, 0 bases at V and 2 bases at J, with 19 bases in the middle. Germline V CDR1 and CDR2: SGDLS, YYNGEE. This CDR3 is built from 18 residues. The full variable domain, with the rest looked up from reference TRBV9 and TRBJ2-3, is DSGVTQTPKHLITATGQRVTLRCSPRSGDLSVYWYQQSLDQGLQFLIQYYNGEERAKGNILERFSAQQFPDLHSELNLSSLELGDSALYFCASSVAQGGWEVTDTQYFGPGTRLTVL.

This chain links TRBV19 with TRBJ1-2, with 11 bases lining up with TRBD1. The CDR3 is 16 amino acids. J gave up 3 bases and V 0 bases, and 3 bases lay outside the gene matches. The germline CDR1 and CDR2 sequences are LNHDA and SQIVND (reference sequence). This chain's CDR3 is CASSIDRTGGYYGYTF. Here the CDR3 DNA reads TGTGCCAGTAGTATAGATCGGACAGGGGGCTACTATGGCTACACCTTC.

The chain employs TRBV18 and TRBJ1-5; no firm D call. Trimming pared 2 bases from V and 4 bases from J, leaving 12 bases between. The CDR3 runs to 15 residues. Germline CDR1 is KGHSH and CDR2 is LQKENI. This CDR3 reads CASSPSRVGNQPQHF. The CDR3 DNA reads as TGTGCCAGCTCACCAAGTAGGGTAGGGAATCAGCCCCAGCATTTT.

The rearrangement uses TRBV6-6 and TRBJ1-5; 9 bases agree with TRBD1. The CDR3 consists of 13 residues. V lost 6 bases, J lost 7 bases, and 4 bases stayed unmatched. Germline V gene data show CDR1 as MNHNY and CDR2 as SVGAGI (reference sequence). The CDR3 is CASRDRGEQPQHF. For the CDR3, the DNA is TGTGCCAGCAGGGACAGGGGCGAACAGCCCCAGCATTTT.

The chain uses TRBV7-2 and TRBJ2-7, with D perhaps TRBD2 (6 bases). Deletions cut 0 bases from V and 2 bases from J, with 20 bases between. This CDR3 comprises 18 residues. Germline loops: CDR1 SGHTA, CDR2 FQGNSA. This CDR3 is CASSLAERASQGPYEQYF. CDR3 sequence (DNA): TGTGCCAGCAGCTTAGCGGAGCGGGCCTCCCAGGGCCCCTACGAGCAGTACTTC.

This chain uses TRBV11-2 with TRBJ2-1; the match to TRBD2 covers 12 bases. The CDR3 extends over 15 amino acids. CDR1 is SGHAT and CDR2 is FQNNGV in the germline V gene. J was trimmed by 7 bases and V by 5 bases; bases with no gene match: 6. CDR3 sequence reads: CASSPAGLAGNEQFF. The CDR3 DNA reads TGTGCCAGCAGCCCAGCGGGACTAGCGGGTAATGAGCAGTTCTTC.

The gene calls are TRBV2 and TRBJ1-3; 8 nucleotides line up with TRBD1. The germline V gene has CDR1 SNHLY and CDR2 FYNNEI. J lost 9 bases, V lost 6 bases, and 7 bases had no gene match. This CDR3 contains 13 residues. DNA for the CDR3: TGTGCCAGCAGCGACGCAGGGGGCTTCACCATATATTTT. It codes for CASSDAGGFTIYF.

The chain recombines TRBV7-9 with TRBJ1-1; perhaps TRBD1 as D (6 bases). CDR1 and CDR2 (germline): SEHNR, FQNEAQ (reference sequence). Between the trimmed V and J ends, which lost 5 bases and 6 bases, there was a span of 22 bases. The CDR3 contains 16 residues. CDR3 protein: CASSAGSGARTAEAFF. For the CDR3, the DNA is TGTGCCAGCAGCGCGGGGTCAGGGGCGAGAACGGCTGAAGCTTTCTTT.

The rearrangement uses TRBV19 and TRBJ2-7, with D possibly TRBD1 on 6 matching bases. Germline values: CDR1 LNHDA, CDR2 SQIVND (reference sequence). Trimming took 3 bases from V and 2 from J, leaving 20 bases between them. The CDR3 sequence is 17 residues long. CDR3 sequence: CASSILYGTRSTYEQYF. CDR3 DNA: TGTGCCAGTAGTATTTTATATGGGACAAGATCCACCTACGAGCAGTACTTC. The full variable domain, in which reference TRBV19 and TRBJ2-7 provide the parts outside the CDR3, is DGGITQSPKYLFRKEGQNVTLSCEQNLNHDAMYWYRQDPGQGLRLIYYSQIVNDFQKGDIAEGYSVSREKKESFPLTVTSAQKNPTAFYLCASSILYGTRSTYEQYFGPGTRLTVT.

The count of this clone is one. The chain carries TRBV15 and TRBJ2-4; tentative D call: TRBD1 (5 bases). V lost 3 bases and J 0 bases, leaving 18 bases between the germline ends. The CDR3 runs to 18 residues. Per germline, CDR1 LNHNV and CDR2 YYDKDF (reference sequence). This CDR3 reads CATSRTVPEILAKNIQYF. The CDR3 DNA reads TGTGCCACCAGCAGGACAGTTCCAGAAATCCTAGCCAAAAACATTCAGTACTTC.

V and J are TRBV6-6 and TRBJ1-5, with TRBD1 matching over 7 bases. After removal of 5 bases from V and 0 bases from J, the junction contained 4 bases not matched to a gene. Germline lookup yields CDR1 MNHNY and CDR2 SVGAGI (reference sequence). CDR3 length: 15 residues. In DNA form, the CDR3 reads TGTGCCAGCAGTCCCAGGGGGAATAGCAATCAGCCCCAGCATTTT. It encodes CASSPRGNSNQPQHF.

This chain uses TRBV19 with TRBJ2-4; D possibly matches TRBD1 or TRBD2 (5 bases each). Looked up from germline, CDR1 is LNHDA and CDR2 is SQIVND (reference sequence). This CDR3 contains 13 residues. Trimming removed 4 bases at V and 6 bases at J, with 10 bases between. The CDR3 DNA sequence: TGTGCCAGTAGTACTCCGGGACCAAACATTCAGTACTTC. This sequence encodes CASSTPGPNIQYF.

By sample fraction, this clone is medium-sized. The V gene is TRBV6-6, the J gene TRBJ1-2, with TRBD1 matching 8 bases. The CDR3 consists of 13 residues. Trimming at V came to 5 bases and at J to 7 bases, leaving 6 bases not matched to a gene. Looked up from germline, CDR1 is MNHNY and CDR2 is SVGAGI (reference sequence). CDR3 sequence: CASSQGQGCGYTF. CDR3 bases: TGTGCCAGCAGTCAAGGACAGGGCTGTGGCTACACCTTC.

V is TRBV7-8 and J is TRBJ2-3; 10 bases map to TRBD2. V lost 5 bases, J lost 0 bases, and 8 bases stayed unmatched. Per the germline V gene, CDR1 is SGHVS and CDR2 is FQNEAQ. This CDR3 is built from 17 residues. CDR3 sequence: CASSQHRTSGSTDTQYF. The CDR3, as DNA: TGTGCCAGCAGCCAACATCGGACTAGCGGTAGCACAGATACGCAGTATTTT.

V is TRBV5-5 and J is TRBJ1-2; no reliable D call. Germline CDR1 and CDR2: SGHKS and YYEKEE (reference sequence). There are 14 residues in the CDR3. Trimming left V 5 bases short and J 4 bases short, with 15 bases between. The CDR3: CASRETYMGYGYTF. The CDR3 DNA is TGTGCCAGCAGGGAGACCTATATGGGCTATGGCTACACCTTC.

This sequence joins TRBV10-3 and TRBJ2-1; 12 bases agree with TRBD2. The CDR3 is 17 residues long. In germline, CDR1 is ENHRY, CDR2 SYGVKD. With V trimmed by 3 bases and J by 6 bases, 9 bases remained unmatched. The CDR3 DNA reads as TGTGCCATCAGTGACCCAACTAGCGGGGGGATGGGCAATGAGCAGTTCTTC. As protein: CAISDPTSGGMGNEQFF.